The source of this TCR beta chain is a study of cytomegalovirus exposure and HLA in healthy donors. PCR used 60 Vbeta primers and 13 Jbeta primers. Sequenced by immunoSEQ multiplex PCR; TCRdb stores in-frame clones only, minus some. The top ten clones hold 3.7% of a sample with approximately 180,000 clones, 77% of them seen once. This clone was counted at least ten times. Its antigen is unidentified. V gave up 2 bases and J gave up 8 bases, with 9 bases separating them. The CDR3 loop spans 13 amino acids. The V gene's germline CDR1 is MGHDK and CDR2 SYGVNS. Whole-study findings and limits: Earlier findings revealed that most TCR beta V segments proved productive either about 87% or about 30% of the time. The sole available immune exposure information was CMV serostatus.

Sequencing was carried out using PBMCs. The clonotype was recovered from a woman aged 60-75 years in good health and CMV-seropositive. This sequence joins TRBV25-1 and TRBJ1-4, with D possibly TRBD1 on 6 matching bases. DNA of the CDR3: TGTGCCAGCAGTGAAACAGGGATGGAAAAACTGTTTTTT. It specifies CASSETGMEKLFF.